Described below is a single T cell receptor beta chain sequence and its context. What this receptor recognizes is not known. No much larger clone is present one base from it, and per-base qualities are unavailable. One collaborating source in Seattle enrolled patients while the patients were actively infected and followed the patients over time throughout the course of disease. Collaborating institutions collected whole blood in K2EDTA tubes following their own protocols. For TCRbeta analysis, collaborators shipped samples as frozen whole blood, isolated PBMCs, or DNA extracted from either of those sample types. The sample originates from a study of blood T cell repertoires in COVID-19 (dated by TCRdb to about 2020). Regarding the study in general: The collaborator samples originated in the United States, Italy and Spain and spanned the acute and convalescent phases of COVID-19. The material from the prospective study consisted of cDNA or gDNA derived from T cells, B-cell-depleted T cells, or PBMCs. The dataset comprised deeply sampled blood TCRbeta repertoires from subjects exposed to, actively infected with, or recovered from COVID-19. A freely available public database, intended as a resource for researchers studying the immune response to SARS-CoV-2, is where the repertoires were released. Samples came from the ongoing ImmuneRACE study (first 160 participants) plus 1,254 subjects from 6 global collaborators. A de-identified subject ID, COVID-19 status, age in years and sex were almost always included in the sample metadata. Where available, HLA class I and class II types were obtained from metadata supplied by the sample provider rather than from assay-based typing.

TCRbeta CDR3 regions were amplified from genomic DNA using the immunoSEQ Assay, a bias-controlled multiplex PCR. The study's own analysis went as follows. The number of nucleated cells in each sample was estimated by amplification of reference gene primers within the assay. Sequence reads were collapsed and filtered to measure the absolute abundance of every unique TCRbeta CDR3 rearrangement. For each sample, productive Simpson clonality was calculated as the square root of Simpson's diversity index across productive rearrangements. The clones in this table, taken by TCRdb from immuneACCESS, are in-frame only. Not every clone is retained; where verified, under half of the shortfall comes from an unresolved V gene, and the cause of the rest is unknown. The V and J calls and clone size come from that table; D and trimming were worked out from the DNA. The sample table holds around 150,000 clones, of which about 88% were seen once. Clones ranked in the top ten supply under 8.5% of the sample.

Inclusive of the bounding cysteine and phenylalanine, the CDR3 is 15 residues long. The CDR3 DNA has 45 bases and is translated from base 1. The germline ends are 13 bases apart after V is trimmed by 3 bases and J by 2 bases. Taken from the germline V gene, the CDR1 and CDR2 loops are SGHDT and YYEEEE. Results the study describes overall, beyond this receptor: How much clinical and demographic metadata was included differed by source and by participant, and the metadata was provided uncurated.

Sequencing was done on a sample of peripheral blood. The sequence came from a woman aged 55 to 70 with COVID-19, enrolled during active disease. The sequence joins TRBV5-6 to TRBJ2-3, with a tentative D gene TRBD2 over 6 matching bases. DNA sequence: TGTGCCAGCAGCTGGGGACTCCGCCCCACAGATACGCAGTATTTT. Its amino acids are CASSWGLRPTDTQYF.